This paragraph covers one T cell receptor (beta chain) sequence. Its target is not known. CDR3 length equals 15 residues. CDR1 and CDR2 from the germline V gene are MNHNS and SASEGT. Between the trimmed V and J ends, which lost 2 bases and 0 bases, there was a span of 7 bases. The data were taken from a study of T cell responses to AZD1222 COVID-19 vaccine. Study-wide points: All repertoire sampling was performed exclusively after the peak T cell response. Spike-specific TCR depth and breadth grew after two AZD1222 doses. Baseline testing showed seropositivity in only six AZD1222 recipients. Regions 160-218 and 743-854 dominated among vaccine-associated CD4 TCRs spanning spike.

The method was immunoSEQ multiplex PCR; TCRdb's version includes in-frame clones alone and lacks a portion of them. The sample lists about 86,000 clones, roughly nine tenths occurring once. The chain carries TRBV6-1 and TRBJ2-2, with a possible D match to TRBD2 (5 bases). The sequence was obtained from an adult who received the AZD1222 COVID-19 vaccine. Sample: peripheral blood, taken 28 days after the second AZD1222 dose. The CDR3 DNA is TGTGCCAGCAGTGAACACGGGGCGAACACCGGGGAGCTGTTTTTT. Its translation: CASSEHGANTGELFF.